This TCR beta chain was documented in a study of cytomegalovirus exposure and HLA in healthy donors listed by TCRdb under 2017. General notes on the study: An earlier analysis of about 560 of the donors reported 276 Gb of sequence data and 90 million to 120 million unique TCR beta sequences obtained from around 180 million T cells. Donor age, sex, ethnicity and CMV serostatus were compiled together with the repertoire data. A later genetic analysis used genome-wide SNP genotypes for about 60% of the roughly 700 donors, treating that subset as a discovery cohort. Using immunosequencing, the study profiled T cell repertoires from 500 to 800 subjects and related those repertoires to cytomegalovirus serostatus. An earlier analysis of 450 to 750 of the donors used high-throughput TCR beta sequencing to judge whether each TCR beta V gene segment behaved as functional or pseudogenic. Among the roughly 430 genotyped donors, approximately 82% belonged to the genetic ancestry cluster associated with self-reported Caucasian donors. Typing coverage differed by locus: A, B, C, DRB1 and DQB1 were typed in roughly 620-640 donors, DQA1 in 500 to 550, DPA1 in around 600, and DPB1 in just under 480. About 280 gigabases of sequencing data and tens of millions of unique TCR sequences made up an early release that covered about 640 HLA-typed donors. A separate validation cohort of about 110 different subjects was used in addition to the roughly 640-subject first cohort. A later analysis re-examined previously published TCR beta repertoires from more than 550 donors and added high-resolution HLA genotyping to investigate patterns of TCR occurrence. Both class I and class II loci were covered by HLA typing, at four-digit resolution. The study combined high-throughput TCR immunosequencing, statistical association of individual TCRs with disease status, and machine learning to predict cytomegalovirus infection status. In the later analysis, no new phenotypic data were used to find candidate immune exposures; instead, reliance was placed on TCR beta sequences and their occurrence across donors. All discovery cohort repertoires had been generated on a single sequencing platform. Among some 410 genotyped donors of the cohort, an average of roughly 240,000 unique TCR beta nucleotide sequences were sequenced per donor, roughly 18% of them non-productive. The aim of the study was to test whether cataloging public T cell receptors could identify signatures of past pathogen exposure. Roughly 5 DR-DQ haplotypes were handled as single units for association and clustering, since linkage in the cohort was strong. What the research found in general, with its limitations: A cluster of highly shared sequence variants was judged likely to represent a technical artifact of the sequencing pipeline. Some IMGT-functional V segments, including TRBV6-2 and TRBV6-3, could not be distinguished by the 87-base-pair reads and were therefore excluded. Because HLA typing was unavailable for some donors at each locus, only the typed subset was used in association tests. In vitro tests confirmed that three of the cytomegalovirus-associated TCR beta chains recognize cytomegalovirus antigens. Correlated functional status among segregating V segments might be attributable to linkage disequilibrium, but an unknown experimental factor could not be ruled out. An earlier analysis of 587 of the donors showed that most TCR beta V segments appeared in productive rearrangements either about 87% or about 30% of the time, which broadly matched IMGT annotations. In a later analysis, HLA-associated TCR beta chains showed more clonal expansion and lower generation probabilities than non-associated chains that were equally common. In the study, 150 to 200 TCR beta chains were listed as associated with cytomegalovirus. The authors suggested that the approach could potentially be generalized to other disease states and immunological phenotypes. A later analysis associated about 18,000 TCR beta sequences with specific HLA alleles at a false discovery rate of 0.05. A further reported finding was that TCR beta sequences accurately predicted the HLA-A and HLA-B alleles for most subjects in the first cohort. According to a later analysis, parvovirus B19, influenza, CMV and Epstein-Barr virus appeared linked to several top co-occurrence clusters. In this cohort, only TCR beta chains were sequenced, and detectable features were limited by the absence of alpha or paired-chain data. When HLA alleles, especially DR and DQ, strongly co-occurred, attributing TCR associations to individual alleles was difficult. Most CMV-associated TCR beta chains appeared to be HLA-restricted in a later analysis, and the HLA associations seemed to be driven largely by CMV exposure. While some public TCRs were present in many individuals, most TCR sequences turned up only very rarely across donors. The classifier was reported to diagnose cytomegalovirus status with high specificity and sensitivity in both the original cohort and the validation cohort. The only immune exposure information available for the cohort was CMV serostatus. According to a later genetic analysis, donors in an Asian-associated ancestry cluster had fewer N-insertions in productive TCRs than the approximately 710-donor mean. A later analysis found that TCR association rates varied across HLA loci, with DRB1 alleles showing the most associated TCRs and HLA-C alleles the fewest. Roughly uniform sequencing depth across donors was assumed in presence/absence analyses, although this assumption may not hold. In a later genetic analysis, a missense DCLRE1C variant was associated with V-gene and J-gene trimming of TCR beta chains, and the association was replicated in an independent cohort. Because counts were too low, about 15 rarely observed V segments, including chromosome 9 orphons, were left out of the earlier analysis of some 600 of the donors.

The cohort consisted of some 730 healthy bone marrow donors. At the time of sampling, all cohort members were nominally healthy, though unrecorded immune exposures were likely present. The donor was CMV seronegative and belonged to the group of roughly 330 seronegative cohort members. Every donor gave a peripheral blood sample, and the peripheral blood mononuclear cells from that sample were used for TCR beta sequencing. Genomic DNA was extracted from the blood cell samples with the Qiagen DNeasy Blood Extraction Kit. Libraries were constructed by the immunoSEQ multiplex PCR assay. The multiplex PCR relied on a mix of 60 forward primers for TCR Vbeta segments and 13 reverse primers for TCR Jbeta segments. A multiplex PCR assay on genomic DNA amplified the CDR3 region of rearranged TCR beta genes. The Illumina HiSeq System was used to sequence the amplified TCR beta libraries as 87-base-pair reads. The study's own analysis went as follows. Across the 600 to 700 repertoires, a later analysis counted 78 million or so unique TCR beta chains, around 11 million of which were shared by at least two donors. Raw reads were error-corrected and collapsed into unique sequences by a nearest-neighbor algorithm in which closely related sequences were merged to remove PCR and sequencing errors. Alignment of CDR3 sequences to IMGT reference sequences was used to assign V, D and J gene segments. For a sequence to be retained, at least a six-nucleotide match to both a V gene segment and a J gene segment was required. A rearrangement counted as productive if the CDR3 had no stop codons and remained in frame with V and J, and every other rearrangement counted as non-productive. CDR3 was defined according to IMGT convention as the region running from the second conserved V-encoded cysteine to the conserved J-encoded phenylalanine. The earlier analysis of some 580 of the donors excluded any sequence lacking an unambiguous match to a single V gene segment. In an earlier analysis of a few hundred of the donors, a V segment was called functional when productive rearrangements were above 56.7%, and segregating when the standard deviation between donors exceeded 5%. A statistical classification framework was built to diagnose cytomegalovirus status from the catalog of TCR beta chain sequences. A later analysis assigned V and J genes by comparing TCR nucleotide sequences with IMGT/GENE-DB human TR gene sequences. Using the TCRdist pipeline, a later analysis assigned CDR3 sequences along with most-parsimonious VDJ recombination scenarios. In a later analysis, each TCR beta chain was defined by its CDR3 amino acid sequence together with its V-gene family, and reads without a unique V-gene family were excluded. A later analysis removed 550 to 650 highly shared, low-generation-probability nucleotide sequences to deal with suspected cross-contamination and a sequencing artifact. In a later analysis, a clonal expansion index for each public chain was calculated from normalized within-repertoire ranks of inferred template counts. Generation probabilities in a later analysis came from a VDJ recombination model fitted to out-of-frame rearrangements, and those results were checked against IGoR. Hypergeometric tests were used in a later analysis to score TCR-TCR, TCR-HLA and TCR-CMV co-occurrence, with a repertoire-size bias correction applied to the TCR pairs. False discovery rates were estimated in a later analysis by permuting HLA or CMV assignments 20 times. A later analysis grouped co-occurring TCRs with DBSCAN, adding TCRdist sequence similarity when clustering within HLA-allele-positive subsets. For co-occurrence clustering, repertoires with fewer than 30,000 or more than 120,000 public chains were excluded, along with a handful of repertoires with anomalous nucleotide sharing. Held by TCRdb, this immuneACCESS table contains in-frame sequences only and omits some clones. Under half of the omission traces to an unresolved V gene where checked; the cause of the rest is unknown. That table is the source of V, J and clone size, and D and trimming were worked out from the DNA. The sample table shows around 130,000 clones, and 70% to 80% are seen once. The top ten constitute around 2% of the sample.

Trimming takes 0 bases off V and 0 bases off J; junction bases not matched to a gene: 6. Reading the germline V gene gives CDR1 LGHNA and CDR2 YSLEER. The CDR3, cysteine through phenylalanine, is 18 amino acids long. This entry keeps only the CDR3 DNA: 54 bases, framed from base 1. For this clone: Its recognized antigen is unknown. One base away there is no much larger clone; base qualities are not given.

The clonotype comes from a woman aged 45-60 years in good health and CMV-seronegative. Sequenced sample: PBMCs. The rearranged chain carries TRBV4-3 and TRBJ2-2; the central 8 bases match TRBD2. CDR3 protein: CASSQEAGGAANTGELFF. At the DNA level, the sequence is TGCGCCAGCAGCCAAGAGGCGGGAGGTGCCGCGAACACCGGGGAGCTGTTTTTT.